A single sample is the source of the 9 T cell receptor beta chains below, sequenced in a study of blood T cell dynamics during melanoma immunotherapy. Time point of the sample: week 3, after first cycle of checkpoint inhibitor. The method was immunoSEQ multiplex PCR; TCRdb's version includes in-frame clones alone and lacks a portion of them. Of 10,000 to 12,000 clones listed, about 88% were seen once; the top ten hold roughly 6.1%. The sequencing here drew on blood, taken from a patient treated with checkpoint blockade. The receptors come from a human donor with melanoma.

V is TRBV7-9 and J is TRBJ1-6; D gene ambiguous. V was pared by 1 base and J by 11 bases, with 3 bases between. Germline CDR1 and CDR2: SEHNR and FQNEAQ (reference sequence). This CDR3 has 11 residues. CDR3 DNA sequence: TGTGCCAGCAGCTTAGAAACACCCCTCCACTTT. Its translation: CASSLETPLHF.

The DNA for the CDR3 is TGTGCCAGCAGCTTAGACCAGGCCGGGACGGGGAGCACCGGGGAGCTGTTTTTT. This sequence encodes CASSLDQAGTGSTGELFF. J is TRBJ2-2 and V is TRBV11-3, with D perhaps assigned TRBD1 or TRBD2 (5 bases each). CDR3 length equals 18 residues. Trimming removed 0 bases at V and 4 bases at J, with 18 bases between. The germline CDR1 and CDR2 sequences are SGHNT and YENEEA.

The chain links TRBV25-1 to TRBJ2-3; D uncertain. Germline loops: CDR1 MGHDK, CDR2 SYGVNS. The CDR3 covers 15 residues. Trimming stripped 1 base from V and 7 bases from J, with 15 bases between. CDR3 sequence: CASSESPGNRNTQYF. DNA of the CDR3: TGTGCCAGCAGTGAATCGCCGGGTAACAGAAATACGCAGTATTTT. The entire variable domain, with the rest obtained from reference TRBV25-1 and TRBJ2-3, is as follows: EADIYQTPRYLVIGTGKKITLECSQTMGHDKMYWYQQDPGMELHLIHYSYGVNSTEKGDLSSESTVSRIRTEHFPLTLESARPSHTSQYLCASSESPGNRNTQYFGPGTRLTVL.

The chain joins TRBV29-1 to TRBJ2-3; 7 bases line up with TRBD1. The germline gives CDR1 SQVTM, CDR2 ANQGSEA. The CDR3 has 13 amino acids. Trimming removed 2 bases from V and 4 bases from J; junction bases left unmatched: 3. CDR3 coding DNA: TGCAGCGTTGAATCCCAGGGGGCAGATACGCAGTATTTT. It codes for CSVESQGADTQYF.

The V gene is TRBV7-8, the J gene TRBJ1-6; D is unresolved. The V gene lost 4 bases and the J gene lost 7 bases, with 17 bases spanning the gap. Germline-derived CDR1 and CDR2 are SGHVS and FQNEAQ. This CDR3 contains 16 residues. This CDR3 reads CASSSNPVRGNSPLHF. CDR3 in DNA: TGTGCCAGCAGCTCCAACCCCGTGCGGGGAAATTCACCCCTCCACTTT.

This clone was counted once. The rearrangement joins TRBV12-5 to TRBJ2-5; D call uncertain. V dropped 2 bases and J dropped 0 bases, with 7 bases sitting between them. The germline gives CDR1 LGHNT, CDR2 FRNRAP. This CDR3 region has 14 residues. CDR3 protein: CASGLPPNQETQYF. The CDR3 nucleotides read TGTGCTAGTGGTTTGCCCCCCAACCAAGAGACCCAGTACTTC.

The chain recombines TRBV6-6 with TRBJ1-2; D unresolved. The germline V gene encodes CDR1 MNHNY and CDR2 SVGAGI (reference sequence). Trimming stripped 4 bases from V and 4 bases from J, with 13 bases between. The CDR3 runs 14 residues. CDR3 sequence: CASSWFGEPYGYTF. As DNA, the CDR3 is TGTGCCAGCAGTTGGTTCGGGGAACCCTATGGCTACACCTTC.

This rearrangement joins TRBV5-8 to TRBJ1-5, with 7 bases aligning to TRBD1. Per germline, CDR1 SGHTS and CDR2 YDEGEE. Losses at the gene ends were 2 bases for V and 7 bases for J; bases not matched to a gene: 3. CDR3 size: 13 residues. For the CDR3, the DNA is TGTGCCAGCAGCTTTCAGGGGGACCAGCCCCAGCATTTT. It codes for CASSFQGDQPQHF.

The chain couples TRBV19 to TRBJ2-4; the match to TRBD1 covers 8 bases. The ends lost 7 bases at V and 6 bases at J; junction bases unmatched: 8. CDR1 LNHDA and CDR2 SQIVND come from the germline V gene (reference sequence). The CDR3 extends over 14 amino acids. CDR3 coding DNA: TGTGCCAGTACCCGAAGACAGGGGCCAAACATTCAGTACTTC. Translated: CASTRRQGPNIQYF.